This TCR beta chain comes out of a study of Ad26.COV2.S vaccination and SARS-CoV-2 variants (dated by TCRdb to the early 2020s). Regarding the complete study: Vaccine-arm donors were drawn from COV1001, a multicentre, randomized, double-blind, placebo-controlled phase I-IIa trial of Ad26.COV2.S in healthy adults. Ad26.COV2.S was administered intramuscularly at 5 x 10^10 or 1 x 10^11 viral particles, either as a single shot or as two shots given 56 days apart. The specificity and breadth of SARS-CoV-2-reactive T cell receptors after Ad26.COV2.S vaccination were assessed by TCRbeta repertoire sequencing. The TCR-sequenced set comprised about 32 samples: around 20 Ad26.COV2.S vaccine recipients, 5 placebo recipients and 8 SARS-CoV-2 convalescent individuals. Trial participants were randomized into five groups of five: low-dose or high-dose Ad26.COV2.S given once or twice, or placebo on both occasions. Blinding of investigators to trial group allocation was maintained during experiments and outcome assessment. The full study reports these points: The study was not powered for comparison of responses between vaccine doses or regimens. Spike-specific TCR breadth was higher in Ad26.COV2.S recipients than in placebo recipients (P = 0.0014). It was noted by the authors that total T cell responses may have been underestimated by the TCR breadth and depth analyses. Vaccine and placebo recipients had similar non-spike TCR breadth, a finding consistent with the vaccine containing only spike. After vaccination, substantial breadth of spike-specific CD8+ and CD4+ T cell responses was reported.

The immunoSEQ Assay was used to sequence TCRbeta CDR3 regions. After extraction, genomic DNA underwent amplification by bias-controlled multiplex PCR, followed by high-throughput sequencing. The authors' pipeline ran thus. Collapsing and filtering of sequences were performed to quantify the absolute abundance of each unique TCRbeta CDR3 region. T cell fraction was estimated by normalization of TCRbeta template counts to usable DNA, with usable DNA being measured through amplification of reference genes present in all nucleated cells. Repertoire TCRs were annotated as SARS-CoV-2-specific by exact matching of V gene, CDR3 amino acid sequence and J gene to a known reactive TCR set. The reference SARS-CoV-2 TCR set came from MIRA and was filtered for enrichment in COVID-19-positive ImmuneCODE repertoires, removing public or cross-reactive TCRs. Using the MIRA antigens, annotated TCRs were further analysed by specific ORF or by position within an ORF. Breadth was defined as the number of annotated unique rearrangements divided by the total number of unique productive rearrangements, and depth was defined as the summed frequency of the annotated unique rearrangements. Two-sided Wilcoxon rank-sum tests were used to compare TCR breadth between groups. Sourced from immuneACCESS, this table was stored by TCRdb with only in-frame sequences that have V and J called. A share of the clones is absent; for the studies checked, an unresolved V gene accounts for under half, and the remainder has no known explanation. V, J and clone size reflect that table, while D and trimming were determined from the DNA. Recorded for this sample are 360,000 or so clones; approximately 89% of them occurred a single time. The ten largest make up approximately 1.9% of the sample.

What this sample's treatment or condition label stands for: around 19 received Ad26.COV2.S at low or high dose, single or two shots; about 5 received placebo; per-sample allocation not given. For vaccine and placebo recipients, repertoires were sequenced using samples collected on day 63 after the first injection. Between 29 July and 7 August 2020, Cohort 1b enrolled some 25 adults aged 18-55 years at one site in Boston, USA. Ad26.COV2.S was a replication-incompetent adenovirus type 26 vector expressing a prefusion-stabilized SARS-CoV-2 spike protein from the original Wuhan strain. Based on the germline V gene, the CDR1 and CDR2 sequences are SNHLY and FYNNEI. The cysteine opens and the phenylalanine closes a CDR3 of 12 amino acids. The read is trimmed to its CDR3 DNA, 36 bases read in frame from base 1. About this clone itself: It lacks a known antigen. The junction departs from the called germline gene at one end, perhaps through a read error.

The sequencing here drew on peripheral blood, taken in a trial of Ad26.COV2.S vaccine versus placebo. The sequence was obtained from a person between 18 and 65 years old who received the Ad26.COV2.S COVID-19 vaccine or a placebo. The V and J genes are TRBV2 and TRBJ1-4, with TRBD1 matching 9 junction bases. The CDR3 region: CMTGGTNEKLFF. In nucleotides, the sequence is TGCATGACAGGGGGAACTAATGAAAAACTGTTTTTT.